Listed below are T cell receptor beta chains from one sample, sequenced in a study of T cell responses to AZD1222 COVID-19 vaccine. The table came from immunoSEQ multiplex PCR; TCRdb's copy has only in-frame clones and leaves some out. The sample shows over 110,000 clones, 85% to 95% of them seen only once. Sequences were derived from peripheral blood, sampled 28 days after the second AZD1222 dose. Source of these receptors: an adult who received the AZD1222 COVID-19 vaccine. Both conserved end residues are part of each CDR3. The order of the fields is CDR3 protein, CDR3 DNA, V gene, clone size, D gene, J gene. The D gene is left open where the match is weak. Some rows mark clone size as missing; the rest say once, few, many or name a class of expanded clone.

CASSLGMNTEAFF TGTGCCAGCAGTTTAGGGATGAACACTGAAGCTTTCTTT TRBV12-3/TRBV12-4 NA NA TRBJ1-1
CASSPYNSPLHF TGTGCCAGCAGCCCCTATAATTCACCCCTCCACTTT TRBV27 NA NA TRBJ1-6
CATSMEQGIEGANVLTF TGTGCCACCAGTATGGAACAGGGAATTGAAGGGGCCAACGTCCTGACTTTC TRBV24-1 NA NA TRBJ2-6
CASSTTGGRTEAFF TGTGCCAGCAGTACCACAGGGGGAAGGACTGAAGCTTTCTTT TRBV6-5 NA TRBD1 TRBJ1-1
CASGPQGDFTDTQYF TGTGCTAGTGGCCCTCAGGGGGACTTCACAGATACGCAGTATTTT TRBV12-5 NA NA TRBJ2-3
CASSPGLPRNYGYTF TGCGCCAGCAGCCCCGGCCTCCCGCGAAACTATGGCTACACCTTC TRBV4-1 NA NA TRBJ1-2
CASGLAQGSYNEQYF TGTGCTAGTGGTTTGGCACAGGGATCCTACAACGAGCAGTACTTC TRBV12-5 NA NA TRBJ2-7
CSAWDRGQPQHF TGCAGCGCATGGGACAGGGGACAGCCCCAGCATTTT TRBV29-1 NA TRBD1 TRBJ1-5
CASQLAGGGEQFF TGTGCCAGTCAGCTAGCGGGAGGTGGAGAGCAGTTCTTC TRBV11-2 once TRBD2 TRBJ2-1
CATSDRQKTGELFF TGTGCCACCAGTGATCGTCAGAAGACCGGGGAGCTGTTTTTT TRBV24-1 NA NA TRBJ2-2
CASRRDATDTQYF TGTGCCAGCAGGCGGGACGCCACAGATACGCAGTATTTT TRBV6-5 NA NA TRBJ2-3
CATSDPDRDKYGYTF TGTGCCACCAGTGACCCGGACAGGGACAAGTATGGCTACACCTTC TRBV24-1 once TRBD1 TRBJ1-2
CASSQEGQGLNQPQHF TGTGCCAGCAGCCAAGAGGGACAGGGTCTCAATCAGCCCCAGCATTTT TRBV4-2 NA TRBD1 TRBJ1-5
CATNQEDTQYF TGTGCCACCAATCAGGAAGATACGCAGTATTTT TRBV15 NA NA TRBJ2-3
CASSDPGSGYTF TGTGCCAGCAGTGATCCAGGGTCTGGCTACACCTTC TRBV6-1 NA NA TRBJ1-2
CASSLDNEQFF TGTGCCAGCAGCTTAGACAATGAGCAGTTCTTC TRBV7-9 NA NA TRBJ2-1
CASSFLAGSYEQYF TGTGCCAGCAGTTTTCTAGCGGGATCCTACGAGCAGTACTTC TRBV27 NA TRBD2 TRBJ2-7
CASSQGAEKLFF TGTGCCAGCAGCCAGGGGGCCGAAAAACTGTTTTTT TRBV28 NA TRBD1 TRBJ1-4
CASSYRTGGFDGYTF TGTGCCAGCAGTTACCGGACAGGGGGCTTCGATGGGTACACCTTC TRBV6-5 NA TRBD1 TRBJ1-2
CASSQGQGPYNSPLHF TGTGCCAGCAGCCAGGGACAGGGGCCCTATAATTCACCCCTCCACTTT TRBV7-2 NA TRBD1 TRBJ1-6
CASRPRGGARETQYF TGTGCCAGCAGGCCTAGGGGGGGGGCACGGGAGACCCAGTACTTC TRBV6-5 NA NA TRBJ2-5
CASSPPGHIAYEQYF TGTGCCAGCAGCCCCCCGGGACATATAGCCTACGAGCAGTACTTC TRBV5-8 NA NA TRBJ2-7
CAWSVASWVHTEAFF TGTGCCTGGAGTGTAGCCTCTTGGGTCCACACTGAAGCTTTCTTT TRBV30 NA NA TRBJ1-1
CASSLTLGSYNEQFF TGCGCCAGCAGCTTGACCTTGGGCTCCTACAATGAGCAGTTCTTC TRBV5-1 NA NA TRBJ2-1
CASSERRSLHF TGTGCCAGCAGCGAAAGACGATCCCTCCACTTT TRBV7-9 NA NA TRBJ1-6
CASSDRENQPQHF TGTGCCAGCAGTGACAGGGAAAATCAGCCCCAGCATTTT TRBV6-2/TRBV6-3 medium-sized TRBD1 TRBJ1-5
CASRRDRAGTQYF TGTGCCAGCAGACGCGACAGGGCAGGTACGCAGTATTTT TRBV6-5 NA TRBD1 TRBJ2-3
CASSDRARSTNEQFF TGTGCCAGCAGCGACCGGGCCAGGAGCACCAATGAGCAGTTCTTC TRBV11-1 NA NA TRBJ2-1
CSVLGSSGNTIYF TGCAGCGTTCTAGGATCCTCTGGAAACACCATATATTTT TRBV29-1 NA NA TRBJ1-3
CASSVEGNTEAFF TGCGCCAGCAGCGTGGAAGGGAACACTGAAGCTTTCTTT TRBV5-1 NA NA TRBJ1-1
CASSNPSEPQHF TGTGCCAGCAGCAACCCCTCTGAGCCCCAGCATTTT TRBV6-2/TRBV6-3 once NA TRBJ1-5
CASSLVADTEAFF TGTGCCAGCAGCTTAGTCGCGGACACTGAAGCTTTCTTT TRBV11-3 NA NA TRBJ1-1
CASSDRDQETQYF TGTGCCAGCAGTGACAGGGACCAAGAGACCCAGTACTTC TRBV6-1 NA NA TRBJ2-5
CASSLAGPSTGELFF TGTGCCAGCAGCTTAGCGGGTCCCTCCACCGGGGAGCTGTTTTTT TRBV7-9 NA NA TRBJ2-2
CASRRFGAYDTGELFF TGCGCCAGCAGGCGGTTTGGGGCGTATGACACCGGGGAGCTGTTTTTT TRBV5-1 NA NA TRBJ2-2
CATSDSTESYGYTF TGTGCCACCAGTGACTCGACAGAGAGCTATGGCTACACCTTC TRBV24-1 NA NA TRBJ1-2
CSVVHSEAFF TGCAGCGTTGTACACTCTGAAGCTTTCTTT TRBV29-1 NA NA TRBJ1-1
CSVETGGPYGYTF TGCAGCGTTGAGACAGGGGGGCCATATGGCTACACCTTC TRBV29-1 NA TRBD1 TRBJ1-2
CASRLNYEQYF TGTGCCAGCAGACTTAACTACGAGCAGTACTTC TRBV28 once NA TRBJ2-7
CASSIRAVSQEQFF TGTGCCAGTAGTATAAGGGCAGTATCGCAGGAGCAGTTCTTC TRBV19 once NA TRBJ2-1
CASSLDLRGGNTGELFF TGTGCCAGCAGCTTAGATTTGCGGGGAGGGAACACCGGGGAGCTGTTTTTT TRBV7-2 NA NA TRBJ2-2
CASSQDGPGLTF TGTGCCAGCAGCCAAGACGGGCCAGGCCTTACCTTC TRBV3-1/TRBV3-2 NA NA TRBJ1-2
CAWTRLAGNGELFF TGTGCCTGGACAAGATTAGCGGGGAACGGGGAGCTGTTTTTT TRBV30 NA TRBD2 TRBJ2-2
CASSLELNNSPLHF TGTGCCAGCAGCTTGGAATTAAATAATTCACCCCTCCACTTT TRBV5-4 NA NA TRBJ1-6
CASSLTPQGAYNEQFF TGTGCCAGCAGCTTAACGCCCCAGGGGGCCTACAATGAGCAGTTCTTC TRBV7-3 NA TRBD1 TRBJ2-1
CASSQGARPANYGYTF TGTGCCAGCAGCCAGGGGGCCCGCCCAGCTAACTATGGCTACACCTTC TRBV28 NA TRBD1 TRBJ1-2
CASSIVGDYGYTF TGTGCCAGTAGTATAGTAGGGGACTATGGCTACACCTTC TRBV19 NA NA TRBJ1-2
CASSLDPVIGGYTF TGTGCCAGCAGTTTAGACCCCGTGATCGGTGGCTACACCTTC TRBV28 NA NA TRBJ1-2
CASRQGVRSNQPQHF TGTGCCAGCAGACAGGGGGTTAGGAGCAATCAGCCCCAGCATTTT TRBV2 NA TRBD1 TRBJ1-5
CASTVTGVEAGNTIYF TGTGCCAGCACCGTGACAGGGGTGGAGGCTGGAAACACCATATATTTT TRBV7-2 once TRBD1 TRBJ1-3
CAISEPGQGGNQPQHF TGTGCCATCAGTGAGCCCGGACAGGGTGGCAATCAGCCCCAGCATTTT TRBV10-3 NA TRBD1 TRBJ1-5
CASTFTGRGSPLHF TGTGCCAGTACTTTCACAGGGCGGGGGTCACCCCTCCACTTT TRBV6-5 NA NA TRBJ1-6
CAGRQGRNQPQHF TGTGCCGGAAGACAGGGTCGCAATCAGCCCCAGCATTTT TRBV2 NA TRBD1 TRBJ1-5
CASSLNPIAGGNEQFF TGTGCCAGCAGCTTAAACCCCATAGCGGGAGGCAATGAGCAGTTCTTC TRBV7-7 NA TRBD2 TRBJ2-1
CSVEDGGTRTDTQYF TGCAGCGTTGAAGATGGCGGGACCCGCACAGATACGCAGTATTTT TRBV29-1 NA NA TRBJ2-3
CASSFGDYGYTF TGTGCCAGCAGTTTCGGAGACTATGGCTACACCTTC TRBV12-3/TRBV12-4 once NA TRBJ1-2
CASSFRGAHNEQFF TGTGCCAGCAGTTTTAGGGGAGCTCACAATGAGCAGTTCTTC TRBV27 NA NA TRBJ2-1